The TCR beta chain described here comes from a study of OX40 agonist ivuxolimab in advanced cancers. Repertoires were generated with immunoSEQ multiplex PCR, while TCRdb's copy carries only in-frame clones and drops some. The data show around 60,000 clones, with more than 80% seen just once and approximately 1.9% held by the top ten. This CDR3 is 13 amino acids long. Germline V gives CDR1 SGHRS, CDR2 YFSETQ. Trimming took 4 bases from V and 6 from J; bases not matched to a gene: 4. The source was CD4+ or CD8+ T cells sorted from blood, collected in a trial of the OX40 agonist ivuxolimab. J is TRBJ1-2 and V is TRBV5-1; 9 nucleotides agree with TRBD1. This clonotype was sampled from an adult with an advanced solid tumor such as melanoma, head and neck, liver or kidney cancer. The CDR3 DNA sequence: TGCGCCAGCAGCCAAGGACAGGGGAATGGCTACACCTTC. It translates to CASSQGQGNGYTF. Complete variable domain (other parts from reference TRBV5-1 and TRBJ1-2): KAGVTQTPRYLIKTRGQQVTLSCSPISGHRSVSWYQQTPGQGLQFLFEYFSETQRNKGNFPGRFSGRQFSNSRSEMNVSTLELGDSALYLCASSQGQGNGYTFGSGTRLTVV.